A selection of T cell receptor beta chains follows, all from one sample in a study of T cells in Graves' hyperthyroidism and ophthalmopathy. TCRdb reanalysed the multiplex PCR reads using MiXCR and keeps one entry per CDR3 protein. The sample comprises some 370,000 distinct CDR3 sequences, 11% to 15% of which are singletons, and around 27% rests with the top ten. Sequences were obtained from blood. The receptor source for this set is a man over 45 with Graves' ophthalmopathy. CDR3s include the opening cysteine and the closing phenylalanine or tryptophan. A D gene is named only where the DNA matches it firmly. Rows give clone size only sometimes, using once, few, many, or a class for an expanded clone.

V	J	D	length	size	DNA	CDR3
TRBV5-1	TRBJ1-4	.	14	many	TGCGCCAGCAGCCTTGCAGGCCTCGACGGAAAACTGTTTTTT	CASSLAGLDGKLFF
TRBV6-5	TRBJ1-1	.	14	few	TGTGCCAGCAGTTACAGAGACGTAGGGTCTGAAGCTTTCTTT	CASSYRDVGSEAFF
TRBV7-6	TRBJ2-1	TRBD2	12	many	TGTGCCAGCAGCTTAGGTAGCGGGGTTCAGTTCTTC	CASSLGSGVQFF
TRBV7-8	TRBJ2-3	.	19	many	TGTGCCAGCAGCACCGCCGTATCGGGGTCGGGAAGAACAAGGCATACGCAGTATTTT	CASSTAVSGSGRTRHTQYF
TRBV9	TRBJ1-2	.	15	.	TGTGCCAGCAGCACGACGGGACATGGGCTTGTAGGCTACACCTTC	CASSTTGHGLVGYTF
TRBV15	TRBJ2-4	.	13	.	TGTGCCACCAGCAGAGGACTGGAGAACATTCAGTACTTC	CATSRGLENIQYF
TRBV18	TRBJ2-7	TRBD2	16	.	TGTGCCAGCTCACCAAAGACTAGCGGGATAACCTACGAGCAGTACTTC	CASSPKTSGITYEQYF
TRBV15	TRBJ1-5	.	15	.	TGTGCCACCAGCAGGGACCCCGGGAGCAATCAGCCCCAGCATTTT	CATSRDPGSNQPQHF
TRBV19	TRBJ1-5	TRBD1	13	many	TGTGCCAGTACTCCGGGACAGGATCAGCCCCAGCATTTT	CASTPGQDQPQHF
TRBV29-1	TRBJ2-7	TRBD2	12	few	TGCAGCGCCGGAGCGGGACCCTACGAGCAGTACTTC	CSAGAGPYEQYF
TRBV5-1	TRBJ1-3	.	16	.	TGCGCCAGCAGCCGGGAGTCCCAAACTTCTGGAAACACCATATATTTT	CASSRESQTSGNTIYF
TRBV7-2	TRBJ1-1	.	14	.	TGTGCCAGCAGCGCCGGGTCTGTGAGCACTGAAGCTTTCTTT	CASSAGSVSTEAFF
TRBV5-4	TRBJ2-3	.	10	many	TGTGCCAGCGGGGCGAATACGCAGTATTTT	CASGANTQYF
TRBV3-1	TRBJ2-1	TRBD1	17	.	TGTGCCAGCAGCCAAGAACCGGGACAGGGGAACCCCAATGAGCAGTTCTTC	CASSQEPGQGNPNEQFF
TRBV12-3/TRBV12-4	TRBJ1-5	.	15	many	TGTGCCAGCAACTCGGGATTGGGAGGCGTCCAGCCCCAGCATTTT	CASNSGLGGVQPQHF
TRBV29-1	TRBJ1-1	.	11	few	TGCAGCGTCTCAGGGAACACTGAAGCTTTCTTT	CSVSGNTEAFF
TRBV3-1	TRBJ2-7	.	16	many	TGTGCCAGCAGCCAAGATATCCCCATCGTGTCCTACGAGCAGTACTTC	CASSQDIPIVSYEQYF
TRBV20-1	TRBJ2-7	.	10	many	TGCAGTGCAACAACGGACGAGCAGTACTTC	CSATTDEQYF
TRBV7-2	TRBJ1-3	.	14	few	TGTGCCAGCAGCTTTCTCCGCCCAGGAAACACCATATATTTT	CASSFLRPGNTIYF
TRBV3-1	TRBJ2-1	TRBD2	17	many	TGTGCCAGCAGCCCCCTAGCGGGAGGGTTGTTGAACAATGAGCAGTTCTTC	CASSPLAGGLLNNEQFF
TRBV30	TRBJ2-1	.	13	many	TGTGCCTCCACAGGGTTAAGCTCGCTTGAGCAGTTCTTC	CASTGLSSLEQFF
TRBV29-1	TRBJ2-7	TRBD1	14	.	TGCAGCGTCCCACAGGGGTTGGGCTTCAATGAGCAGTACTTC	CSVPQGLGFNEQYF
TRBV7-9	TRBJ2-1	TRBD1	17	many	TGTGCCAGCAGCTTAATAGCAGGACAGGGGATTAGCAATGAGCAGTTCTTC	CASSLIAGQGISNEQFF
TRBV2	TRBJ2-7	TRBD1	13	.	TGTGCCAGCAGGCAGGACAGGGACCACGAGCAGTACTTC	CASRQDRDHEQYF